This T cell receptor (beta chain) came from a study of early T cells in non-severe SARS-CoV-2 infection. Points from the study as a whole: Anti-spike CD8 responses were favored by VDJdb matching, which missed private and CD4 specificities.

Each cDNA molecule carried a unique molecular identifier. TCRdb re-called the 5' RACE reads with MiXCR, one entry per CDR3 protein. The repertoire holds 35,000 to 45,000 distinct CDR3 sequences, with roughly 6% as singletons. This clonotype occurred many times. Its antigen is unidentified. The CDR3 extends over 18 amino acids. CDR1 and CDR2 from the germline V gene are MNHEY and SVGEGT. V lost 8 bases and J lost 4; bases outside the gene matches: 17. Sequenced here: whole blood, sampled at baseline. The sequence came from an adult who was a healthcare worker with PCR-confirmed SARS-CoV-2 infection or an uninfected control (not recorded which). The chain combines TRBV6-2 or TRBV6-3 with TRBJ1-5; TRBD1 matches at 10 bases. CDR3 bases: TGTGCCAGCCGGAACCGGGACAGGGGTTTCTGGGCGAATCAGCCCCAGCATTTT. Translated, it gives CASRNRDRGFWANQPQHF.